This T cell receptor (beta chain) was captured in a study of graft-versus-host responses after intestinal transplantation. Background on the study: Transplants given to recipients were multivisceral, liver-intestinal, or isolated intestinal. Anti-thymocyte globulin induction preceded around 3 years of tacrolimus and steroid maintenance in all recipients. General study findings and limits: GvH clones appeared in recipient marrow, some first in ileum or blood. The study found high graft-versus-host to host-versus-graft clonal ratios in allografts of patients with graft-donor T cell macrochimerism.

As concerns this clone: What it recognizes is unknown.

CDR3 length equals 14 residues. Germline CDR1 and CDR2: SGHNT and YYREEE (reference sequence). V lost 0 bases to trimming and J lost 3 bases; unmatched junction nucleotides: 3. Clones were sequenced by immunoSEQ multiplex PCR, and TCRdb holds only the in-frame ones, with some missing. Among some 45,000 clones listed, roughly 94% were seen once. The chain uses TRBV5-4 and TRBJ2-7; 7 bases agree with TRBD1. The sequence was obtained from a human patient who received an intestinal transplant, so some T cells may come from the graft donor. Material: PBMCs, obtained 330 to 350 days after intestinal transplant. This CDR3 reads CASSLGGQSYEQYF. CDR3 DNA: TGTGCCAGCAGCTTGGGGGGACAGAGCTACGAGCAGTACTTC.